The source of this TCR beta chain is a study of blood T cell repertoires in COVID-19. Germline CDR1 and CDR2: MGHRA and YSYEKL. Losses at the gene ends were 4 bases for V and 2 bases for J; bases not matched to a gene: 16. The CDR3 spans 18 residues. Method: immunoSEQ multiplex PCR; TCRdb's copy keeps in-frame clones and lacks some. The table shows some 200,000 clones, with 80% to 90% occurring only once. Sequencing was carried out using PBMCs or T cells enriched from blood (not recorded which). The receptor was isolated from a woman aged 18-35 years in a cohort exposed to, infected with or recovered from COVID-19 (not recorded which). The V and J genes are TRBV4-1 and TRBJ2-7, with 8 bases fitting TRBD2. The CDR3 DNA reads as TGCGCCAGCAGCCCGAAGGGCGGGGGGTGGCGCGAGACCTACGAGCAGTACTTC. Protein sequence: CASSPKGGGWRETYEQYF.